The clone carrying this T cell receptor (beta chain) turned up a few times. Its antigen is as yet unknown. The sample originates from a study of lymphopenia after photon versus proton radiotherapy. General study findings and limits: Under photons, naive T cells and diversity fell while effector/memory populations rose.

Clones were read by immunoSEQ multiplex PCR, and TCRdb kept only the in-frame ones, dropping some. The sample yields about 14,000 clones, approximately 83% seen once. The source material was peripheral blood, sampled from a patient treated with photon-based radiotherapy. The origin of this receptor is a man between 50 and 59 years old with gastric cancer.

CDR3 sequence reads: CAGGLNSYEQYF. Written as DNA, the CDR3 is TGTGCCGGCGGACTGAATTCCTACGAGCAGTACTTC. The chain carries TRBV6-6 and TRBJ2-7, with D perhaps TRBD2 (5 bases). CDR3 length equals 12 residues. Germline values: CDR1 MNHNY, CDR2 SVGAGI (reference sequence). Trimming took 11 bases from V and 1 from J, leaving 12 bases between them.